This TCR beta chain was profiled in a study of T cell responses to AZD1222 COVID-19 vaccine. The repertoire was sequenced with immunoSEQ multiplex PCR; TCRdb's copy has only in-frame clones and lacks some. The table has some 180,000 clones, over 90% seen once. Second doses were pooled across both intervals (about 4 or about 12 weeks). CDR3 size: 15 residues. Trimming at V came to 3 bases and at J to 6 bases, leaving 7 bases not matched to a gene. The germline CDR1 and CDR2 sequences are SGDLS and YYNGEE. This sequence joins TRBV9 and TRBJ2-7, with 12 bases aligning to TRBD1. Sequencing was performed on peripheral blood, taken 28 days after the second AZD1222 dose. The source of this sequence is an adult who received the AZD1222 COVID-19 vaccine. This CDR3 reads CASSAGTGGAGEQYF. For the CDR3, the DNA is TGTGCCAGCAGCGCCGGGACAGGGGGCGCGGGCGAGCAGTACTTC.